This TCR beta chain was identified in a study of blood T cell repertoires in COVID-19. Study background: PBMCs, B-cell-depleted T cells, or T cells provided the cDNA or gDNA that made up the material.

The repertoire was sequenced with immunoSEQ multiplex PCR; TCRdb's copy has only in-frame clones and lacks some. The profile shows around 280,000 clones, around 86% of them singletons. Germline CDR1 is LGHNA and CDR2 is YSLEER. After removal of 1 base from V and 3 bases from J, the junction contained 1 base not matched to a gene. The CDR3 runs 15 residues. V and J are TRBV4-3 and TRBJ2-1; 9 nucleotides align to TRBD1. The sequencing input was peripheral blood. The clonotype originates from a woman aged 25 to 45 who had recovered from COVID-19. For the CDR3, the DNA is TGCGCCAGCAGCCAAGGACAGGGGGACTACAATGAGCAGTTCTTC. Translating gives CASSQGQGDYNEQFF.